This TCR beta chain was recovered during a study of blood T cell repertoires in COVID-19. Whole-study context: Donors in the United States, Italy and Spain gave samples during acute or convalescent COVID-19. PBMCs, B-cell-depleted T cells, or T cells were the source of the cDNA or gDNA that made up the material.

A few counts support this clone. Per the original methods: Reference gene primer amplification yielded estimated nucleated cell counts. The data were produced by immunoSEQ multiplex PCR, yet TCRdb's version contains in-frame clones alone and is incomplete. V, J and clone size are those of that table, while D and trimming were read from the DNA. The sample lists roughly 130,000 clones; roughly 90% were seen once. This TCR was sampled from a man aged 35-49 years with acute or convalescent COVID-19. Source material: peripheral blood.

The CDR3 reads CASNRQGDDGYTF. The CDR3 DNA reads TGTGCCAGCAACCGACAGGGGGACGATGGCTACACCTTC. J is TRBJ1-2 and V is TRBV7-9, with TRBD1 identical over 9 bases. After removal of 7 bases from V and 6 bases from J, the junction contained 6 bases not matched to a gene. The germline CDR1 and CDR2 sequences are SEHNR and FQNEAQ (reference sequence). This CDR3 region has 13 residues.